These T cell receptor beta chains were read from a single sample in a study of T cell responses to AZD1222 COVID-19 vaccine. This table comes from immunoSEQ multiplex PCR, and its TCRdb copy is limited to in-frame clones, with some not included. Among about 140,000 clones listed, approximately 89% were seen once. The source was peripheral blood, collected on day 0 of AZD1222 vaccination. The origin of the receptors is an adult in good health. Both conserved end residues are trimmed from each CDR3. Fields, in order: V gene, clone size, D gene, J gene, CDR3 protein. The D gene is left open where the match is weak. Clone size, where shown, is once, few, many, or a class for clones that have expanded.

>TRBV16|.|.|TRBJ1-1
ASSQFSGYGTEAF
>TRBV11-3|few|TRBD1|TRBJ2-7
ASSPGQSYEQY
>TRBV30|.|.|TRBJ1-1
AWSVLPALGLNTEAF
>TRBV7-6|once|.|TRBJ1-3
ASSTSGNTIY
>TRBV19|.|.|TRBJ1-5
ASSKRTETDQPQH
>TRBV28|.|.|TRBJ1-1
ASSAYPGTVNTEAF
>TRBV5-1|.|.|TRBJ1-5
ASSLTGSNQPQH
>TRBV10-2|.|TRBD2|TRBJ2-7
ASSESGTSGYYEQY
>TRBV7-6|.|.|TRBJ2-1
ASSLTGSSYNEQF
>TRBV10-2|.|TRBD1|TRBJ2-5
ASSESGTGVEETQY
>TRBV14|.|TRBD1|TRBJ1-2
ASSQDRDRELYGYT
>TRBV5-1|.|.|TRBJ2-1
ASSWAERPYNEQF
>TRBV27|.|.|TRBJ2-7
ASKRGPGLYEQY
>TRBV18|.|.|TRBJ1-5
ASSPDSRSNQPQH
>TRBV3-1/TRBV3-2|.|.|TRBJ1-2
ASSQGLNYGYT
>TRBV10-1|.|TRBD2|TRBJ2-3
ASTASGSTDTQY
>TRBV27|.|.|TRBJ2-2
ASSYGTATGELF
>TRBV5-1|.|TRBD1|TRBJ1-2
ASSLAGQVAYGYT
>TRBV5-5|.|TRBD2|TRBJ2-1
ASSDIRAGVKNEQF
>TRBV19|once|.|TRBJ1-2
ASSIWGYGYT
>TRBV19|few|TRBD1|TRBJ1-2
ASSQIAAGGTNYGYT
>TRBV5-4|.|.|TRBJ2-2
ASSVGVRNTGELF
>TRBV7-2|.|.|TRBJ2-3
ASSLTQGTDTQY
>TRBV2|.|.|TRBJ2-1
ASRGGFYNEQF
>TRBV28|.|.|TRBJ1-4
ASTSTGATNEKLF
>TRBV10-3|.|TRBD1|TRBJ1-5
AISRGQGADQPQH
>TRBV28|.|.|TRBJ2-1
AVGAGVNNEQF
>TRBV30|.|.|TRBJ2-5
AWSILEIEETQY
>TRBV11-2|.|.|TRBJ1-1
ASSLVQGGTEAF
>TRBV25-1|.|.|TRBJ2-4
ASTAGGSNIQY
>TRBV11-2|.|.|TRBJ2-3
ASSLAQTTPDTQY
>TRBV5-6|.|TRBD1|TRBJ1-3
ASSLDRGIGTIY
>TRBV11-2|.|.|TRBJ1-5
ASSLGINQPQH
>TRBV19|.|TRBD1|TRBJ1-3
ASSATGTPQNTIY
>TRBV5-1|once|.|TRBJ2-5
ASSLANTGSETQY
>TRBV9|.|.|TRBJ1-1
ASSVVGGSEAF
>TRBV18|.|TRBD1|TRBJ1-1
ASSLQTGTAYTEAF
>TRBV19|.|.|TRBJ1-2
ASSHSTPVNYGYT
>TRBV30|.|.|TRBJ1-5
AWRNTTKTPRPQH
>TRBV19|.|TRBD1|TRBJ1-4
ASTHPRRTGGSEKLF